A selection of T cell receptor beta chains follows, all from one sample in a study of Graves' ophthalmopathy and Graves' hyperthyroidism. One entry per CDR3 protein, called by TCRdb with MiXCR from the multiplex PCR reads. The sample records 400,000 to 500,000 distinct CDR3 sequences, approximately 21% being singletons. Sequences were obtained from peripheral blood. These TCRs come from a woman aged 18-35 years with stable Graves' hyperthyroidism. Both conserved end residues are part of each CDR3. The D gene is left open where the match is weak. Not all rows give a size; the values are once, few, many and, for expanded clones, a class.

d_call	clone_size	j_call	v_call	cdr3_aa	cdr3_nt
.	.	TRBJ1-1	TRBV27	CASKSGEGAEAFF	TGTGCCAGCAAATCAGGGGAAGGCGCTGAAGCTTTCTTT
.	many	TRBJ2-2	TRBV20-1	CSVVFPNTGELFF	TGCAGTGTAGTTTTCCCGAACACCGGGGAGCTGTTTTTT
.	.	TRBJ2-5	TRBV7-2	CASSFMGARETQYF	TGTGCCAGCAGCTTTATGGGGGCGAGAGAGACCCAGTACTTC
.	.	TRBJ2-2	TRBV7-9	CASSLVYPDGELFF	TGTGCCAGCAGCTTAGTGTATCCGGACGGGGAGCTGTTTTTT
.	many	TRBJ2-5	TRBV24-1	CATSDLVQETQYF	TGTGCCACCAGTGATCTGGTCCAAGAGACCCAGTACTTC
.	many	TRBJ1-1	TRBV20-1	CSARDISRGGTEAFF	TGCAGTGCTAGAGATATATCGAGGGGAGGGACTGAAGCTTTCTTT
.	many	TRBJ2-7	TRBV12-3/TRBV12-4	CASSLGLPYEQYF	TGTGCCAGCAGCCTGGGACTTCCTTACGAGCAGTACTTC
.	many	TRBJ2-5	TRBV20-1	CSARQSSQTQYF	TGCAGTGCTAGGCAGTCCTCACAGACCCAGTACTTC
.	many	TRBJ2-5	TRBV20-1	CSAAYLGRETQYF	TGCAGTGCCGCATACTTAGGGCGGGAGACCCAGTACTTC
TRBD1	few	TRBJ2-7	TRBV5-1	CASSPGDRVSYEQYF	TGCGCCAGCAGCCCAGGGGACAGGGTGTCCTACGAGCAGTACTTC
.	medium-sized	TRBJ2-5	TRBV11-2	CASRWGHRTETQYF	TGTGCCAGCAGGTGGGGACATCGTACGGAGACCCAGTACTTC
TRBD1	many	TRBJ1-1	TRBV7-8	CASSLIDRAEAFF	TGTGCCAGCAGCTTAATTGACAGGGCTGAAGCTTTCTTT
.	many	TRBJ1-1	TRBV12-3/TRBV12-4	CASSPGVMNTEAFF	TGTGCCAGCAGTCCGGGAGTTATGAACACTGAAGCTTTCTTT
.	many	TRBJ1-2	TRBV3-1	CASSRGTEIRGFNYGYTF	TGTGCCAGCAGCCGAGGGACGGAGATTAGGGGCTTTAACTATGGCTACACCTTC
TRBD2	many	TRBJ2-7	TRBV6-5	CASSYGGGTHEQYF	TGTGCCAGCAGTTACGGGGGAGGGACTCACGAGCAGTACTTC
.	many	TRBJ1-6	TRBV12-3/TRBV12-4	CASSTRYNSPLHF	TGTGCCAGCAGTACACGTTATAATTCACCCCTCCACTTT
TRBD2	many	TRBJ2-7	TRBV9	CASSRRSGGSDEQYF	TGTGCCAGCAGCCGCCGGAGTGGCGGGAGTGACGAGCAGTACTTC
TRBD2	many	TRBJ2-3	TRBV12-3/TRBV12-4	CASSFGLAVTDTQYF	TGTGCCAGCAGTTTCGGGCTAGCGGTCACAGATACGCAGTATTTT
.	many	TRBJ2-5	TRBV6-2/TRBV6-3	CASSSPTVTQYF	TGTGCCAGCAGTTCGCCGACGGTGACCCAGTACTTC
.	.	TRBJ1-1	TRBV6-2/TRBV6-3	CASKPGMNTEAFF	TGTGCCAGCAAACCGGGCATGAACACTGAAGCTTTCTTT
TRBD1	.	TRBJ1-2	TRBV28	CASSSSRTGGGYGYTF	TGTGCCAGCAGTTCCTCGCGGACAGGGGGGGGTTATGGCTACACCTTC
.	.	TRBJ1-3	TRBV7-9	CASSFGGDSGNTIYF	TGTGCCAGCAGCTTTGGCGGGGACTCTGGAAACACCATATATTTT
.	many	TRBJ2-7	TRBV6-2/TRBV6-3	CASSYNGPYEQYF	TGTGCCAGCAGTTACAACGGCCCCTACGAGCAGTACTTC
.	.	TRBJ2-5	TRBV6-1	CASSEEGDSETQYF	TGTGCCAGCAGTGAAGAAGGGGATTCGGAGACCCAGTACTTC
.	.	TRBJ2-7	TRBV11-2	CASGRWGTYEQYF	TGTGCCAGCGGCCGATGGGGAACCTACGAGCAGTACTTC
.	many	TRBJ1-1	TRBV6-5	CASSYGSLRNTEAFF	TGTGCCAGCAGTTACGGCAGCCTTAGGAACACTGAAGCTTTCTTT
.	.	TRBJ1-6	TRBV25-1	CASSELDSRSYNSPLHF	TGTGCCAGCAGTGAGCTGGACAGTCGCTCCTATAATTCACCCCTCCACTTT